These 18 T cell receptor beta chains share one sample of origin, sequenced in a study of tissue T cells after allogeneic stem cell transplantation (dated by TCRdb to the early 2020s). The protocol used for the library was the immunoSEQ multiplex PCR assay. TCRdb stores this immuneACCESS table with in-frame sequences only. Part of the clones is absent; in the studies checked, under half of the shortfall reflects unresolved V genes, and no reason is known for the rest. For this sample the table gives more than 4,000 clones, of which roughly half were detected only once. The ten largest account for roughly 8.9% of the sample. The sample's time point label, decoded: mouse harvest day 7 after allogeneic transplant. Each mouse graft, delivered by tail vein injection, combined 10^6 splenic CD5+ T cells with 10^7 T-cell-depleted bone marrow cells. The sample consisted of lymph node tissue. All receptors derive from a female BALB/c mouse given C57BL/6 T cells with graft-versus-host disease after an allogeneic hematopoietic cell transplant.

As regards this clone: Mouse names are used for the genes. The read is 1 residue too short to cover the CDR3 end, so that end is filled in from the germline J gene. J is TRBJ2-2 and V is TRBV5; 12 bases map to TRBD2. The CDR3 contains 17 residues. Germline V gives CDR1 LGHNA, CDR2 YNLKQL (reference sequence). The junction had 3 bases not matched to a gene; V was cut back by 4 bases and J by 0 bases. CDR3 amino acids: CASSPRTGGANTGQLYF. The sequenced CDR3 bases are TGTGCCAGCAGCCCAAGGACTGGGGGGGCAAACACCGGGCAGCTCTAC.

This clone was counted between two and nine times. Here the gene names and germline are mouse. Read sequence stops 1 residue before the CDR3 end, and the germline J gene provides the missing end. This chain joins TRBV2 and TRBJ2-7, with D perhaps matching TRBD2 (6 bases). The CDR3 covers 14 residues. Deletions cut 0 bases from V and 0 bases from J, with 6 bases between. CDR1 is LGHNA and CDR2 is YSYQKL in the germline V gene. CDR3 DNA (partial): TGTGCCAGCAGCCAAGATGGGGGCTCCTATGAACAGTAC. This codes for CASSQDGGSYEQY. The CDR3, in full, reads CASSQDGGSYEQYF.

As concerns this clone: Gene and germline names: mouse. Partial CDR3 DNA: TGTGCTAGCAGTTTATCGGACAGGGAAGACAACCAGGCTCCGCTT. Translation: CASSLSDREDNQAPL. The entire CDR3 protein is CASSLSDREDNQAPLF. The chain employs TRBV29 and TRBJ1-5, with TRBD1 matching 8 bases. The read stops 1 residue short of the end of the CDR3; the missing end is completed from the germline J gene. Germline V gene data show CDR1 as MSHET and CDR2 as SYDVDS. The CDR3 runs to 16 residues. V lost 0 bases to trimming and J lost 2 bases; unmatched junction nucleotides: 3.

This clone was counted once. Gene labels here are mouse ones. The CDR3 end is not reached by the read, which stops 1 residue before it; the germline J gene fills it in. The genes are TRBV26 and TRBJ1-1; 9 nucleotides align to TRBD1. The CDR3 spans 13 residues. Germline V gene data show CDR1 as KGHPV and CDR2 as FQNQEV (reference sequence). With 8 bases clipped from V and 5 bases from J, the junction kept 6 bases outside the gene matches. CDR3 amino acids: CASQQGAGTEVFF. The CDR3 DNA, read in part, is TGTGCCAGCCAACAGGGGGCCGGTACAGAAGTCTTC.

Details on this clone: Gene and germline names: mouse. The DNA ends 1 residue before the CDR3 does, and the rest of the CDR3 is filled in from the germline J gene. J is TRBJ1-6 and V is TRBV19, with 7 bases aligning to TRBD1. TRBJ1-6 falls under the ORF class, with uncertain function. After removal of 4 bases from V and 3 bases from J, the junction contained 7 bases not matched to a gene. This CDR3 comprises 16 residues. Germline loops: CDR1 FNHDT, CDR2 SITEND (reference sequence). Partial CDR3 DNA: TGTGCCAGCAGTGCCCCTGGGACAGTCTATAATTCGCCCCTCTAC. It translates to CASSAPGTVYNSPLY. The entire CDR3 protein reads CASSAPGTVYNSPLYF.

Worth noting for this clone: A much bigger clone sits one base away, suggesting this may be a read error. Genes here carry mouse names. With the read ending 1 residue before the CDR3 end, the germline J gene is used to fill in that end. The chain links TRBV26 to TRBJ1-5; 9 bases match TRBD1. J was trimmed by 3 bases and V by 5 bases; bases with no gene match: 2. This CDR3 is built from 14 residues. Germline V lookup: CDR1 KGHPV, CDR2 FQNQEV (reference sequence). CDR3 bases read: TGTGCCAGCAGTTGGACAGGGGCCAACCAGGCTCCGCTT. Translated: CASSWTGANQAPL. Given in full, the CDR3 is CASSWTGANQAPLF.

As for this clone: The genes are named according to mouse. The DNA read from the CDR3 is TGTGCCAGCAGCTTCCGGGACAGCTATGCTGAGCAGTTC. Translated: CASSFRDSYAEQF. The complete CDR3 protein is CASSFRDSYAEQFF. The gene calls are TRBV3 and TRBJ2-1, with 7 bases matching TRBD1. The sequence runs out 1 residue before the end of the CDR3; the remainder is reconstructed from the germline J gene. Trimming took 3 bases from V and 3 from J; bases not matched to a gene: 2. Germline V gene sequence: CDR1 SNHLY, CDR2 FYNGKV (reference sequence). This CDR3 spans 14 amino acids.

As concerns this clone: The gene names given are mouse names. The read finishes 1 residue shy of the CDR3 end, and the germline J gene is used to complete it. The genes are TRBV3 and TRBJ2-7; D gene unclear. Germline loops: CDR1 SNHLY, CDR2 FYNGKV (reference sequence). The CDR3 spans 12 residues. Trimming pared 1 base from V and 5 bases from J, leaving 6 bases between. The CDR3 is CASSLGQNEQYF. CDR3 DNA (partial): TGTGCCAGCAGCTTAGGGCAAAATGAACAGTAC.

Turning to this clone: The germline and genes are mouse ones. From the germline J gene comes the end of the CDR3, since the read stops 1 residue before it. V is TRBV3 and J is TRBJ2-4; 9 nucleotides agree with TRBD2. The CDR3 contains 17 residues. Germline V gene data show CDR1 as SNHLY and CDR2 as FYNGKV (reference sequence). Trimming took 2 bases from V and 0 from J; bases not matched to a gene: 6. The sequenced CDR3 bases are TGTGCCAGCAGCTTAACACTGGGGGGCTCTAGTCAAAACACCTTGTAC. Protein product: CASSLTLGGSSQNTLY. The CDR3 reads in full as CASSLTLGGSSQNTLYF.

This clone was counted only a few times. Germline and genes here are mouse. The read stops 1 residue short of the end of the CDR3; the missing end is completed from the germline J gene. V is TRBV2 and J is TRBJ2-2; D is uncertain. The V gene lost 0 bases and the J gene lost 0 bases, with 5 bases spanning the gap. CDR3 length: 15 residues. Germline loops: CDR1 LGHNA, CDR2 YSYQKL. The sequenced CDR3 bases are TGTGCCAGCAGCCAAGAGAGGGCAAACACCGGGCAGCTCTAC. It translates to CASSQERANTGQLY. The CDR3, in full, reads CASSQERANTGQLYF.

In the case of this clone: Germline and genes: mouse. The CDR3 extends 1 residue past the end of the read, so its final part is completed from the germline J gene. The genes are TRBV26 and TRBJ2-4; D gene unclear. The V end lost 5 bases, the J end lost 2 bases, and 8 bases lay between the germline ends. The CDR3 loop spans 13 amino acids. Germline V gene data show CDR1 as KGHPV and CDR2 as FQNQEV (reference sequence). The DNA read from the CDR3 is TGTGCCAGCAGTATGACACCTCAAAACACCTTGTAC. It encodes CASSMTPQNTLY. In full, the CDR3 reads CASSMTPQNTLYF.

A few counts support this clone. Gene names and germline match the mouse. The CDR3 is cut off 1 residue early in the read; its end comes from the germline J gene. The chain employs TRBV5 and TRBJ2-2; 8 bases align to TRBD1. Germline loops: CDR1 LGHNA, CDR2 YNLKQL (reference sequence). Trimming at V came to 1 base and at J to 6 bases, leaving 7 bases not matched to a gene. The CDR3 totals 16 residues. The part of the CDR3 DNA that was read is TGTGCCAGCAGCCAAGGGGCAGGGGGCAGGGCCGGGCAGCTCTAC. It encodes CASSQGAGGRAGQLY. The CDR3 as a whole reads CASSQGAGGRAGQLYF.

Comments on this clone: All gene names here are mouse names. The read is 1 residue too short to cover the CDR3 end, so that end is filled in from the germline J gene. V is TRBV29 and J is TRBJ1-4; no clear D gene. CDR1 and CDR2 from the germline V gene are MSHET and SYDVDS. The CDR3 has 12 residues. Trimming removed 4 bases at V and 6 bases at J, with 6 bases between. CDR3 bases read: TGTGCTAGCAGTTCCCCCTACGAAAGATTATTT. Amino acid sequence: CASSSPYERLF. The CDR3 in full is CASSSPYERLFF.

In the case of this clone: The gene symbols are mouse symbols. The missing CDR3 end, 1 residue past where the read stops, is filled in from the germline J gene. V gene TRBV12-2 combines with J gene TRBJ2-7; 12 bases fit TRBD1. V trimming: 5 bases; J trimming: 7 bases; junction bases outside the gene matches: 2. Germline-derived CDR1 and CDR2 are SGHLS and HYDKME. The CDR3 is 12 amino acids. This CDR3 is CASWDRGREQYF. The sequenced CDR3 bases are TGTGCCAGCTGGGACAGGGGGCGGGAACAGTAC.

To note about this clone: Gene names follow the mouse nomenclature. The DNA ends 1 residue before the CDR3 does, and the rest of the CDR3 is filled in from the germline J gene. This chain uses TRBV3 with TRBJ1-6; D remains unclear. TRBJ1-6 is an ORF; its function is uncertain. The germline CDR1 and CDR2 sequences are SNHLY and FYNGKV (reference sequence). Deletions cut 1 base from V and 7 bases from J, with 5 bases between. The CDR3 has 13 residues. The sequenced CDR3 bases are TGTGCCAGCAGCTTAGAGGACAATTCGCCCCTCTAC. It is translated as CASSLEDNSPLY. The entire CDR3 protein reads CASSLEDNSPLYF.

With respect to this clone: Mouse gene names apply. The read terminates 1 residue before the CDR3 end, so the remaining end is supplied by the germline J gene. This chain uses TRBV26 with TRBJ1-1, with 7 bases matching TRBD1. V dropped 0 bases and J dropped 8; count of bases not matched to a gene: 0. This CDR3 spans 12 amino acids. Germline CDR1 is KGHPV and CDR2 is FQNQEV (reference sequence). The CDR3 spells CASSLSTGEVFF. The sequenced part of the CDR3 DNA is TGTGCCAGCAGTCTGTCGACAGGGGAAGTCTTC.

By sample fraction, this clone is large. Any gene name here is a mouse gene name. The read finishes 1 residue shy of the CDR3 end, and the germline J gene is used to complete it. This chain uses TRBV19 with TRBJ2-7, with D possibly TRBD1 on 5 matching bases. Per the germline V gene, CDR1 is FNHDT and CDR2 is SITEND (reference sequence). Trimming left V 0 bases short and J 6 bases short, with 7 bases between. The CDR3 covers 12 residues. The CDR3 bases that were read are TGTGCCAGCAGTATAGAAAGGGGTGAACAGTAC. Translation gives CASSIERGEQY. The complete CDR3 reads CASSIERGEQYF.

This clone was observed a few times. All gene names here are mouse names. Incomplete CDR3 DNA: TGTGCCAGCAGCTTACTGGGGAACTATGCTGAGCAGTTC. It codes for CASSLLGNYAEQF. The whole CDR3 sequence is CASSLLGNYAEQFF. The V and J genes are TRBV4 and TRBJ2-1; 7 bases map to TRBD2. The sequenced fragment ends 1 residue before the CDR3 boundary, so the rest is inferred from the germline J gene. V gave up 4 bases and J gave up 1 base; unmatched junction bases: 1. This CDR3 region has 14 residues. The germline gives CDR1 LGHDT, CDR2 YNNKQL (reference sequence).